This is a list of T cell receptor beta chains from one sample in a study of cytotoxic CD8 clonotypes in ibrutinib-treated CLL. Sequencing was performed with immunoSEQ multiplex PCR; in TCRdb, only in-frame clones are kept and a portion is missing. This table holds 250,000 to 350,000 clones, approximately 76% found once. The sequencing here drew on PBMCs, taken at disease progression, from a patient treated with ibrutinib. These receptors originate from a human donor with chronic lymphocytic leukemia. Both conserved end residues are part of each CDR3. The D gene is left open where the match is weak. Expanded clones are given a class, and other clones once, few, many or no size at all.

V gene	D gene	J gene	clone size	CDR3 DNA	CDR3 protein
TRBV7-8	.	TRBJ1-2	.	TGTGCCAGCAGCCTCCCAGGTGGTGGCTACACCTTC	CASSLPGGGYTF
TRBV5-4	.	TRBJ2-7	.	TGTGCCAGCAGCCGGACACTGGGCCACGAGCAGTACTTC	CASSRTLGHEQYF
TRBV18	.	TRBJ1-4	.	TGTGCCAGCTCACCCTCCGGGACAATGAATGAAAAACTGTTTTTT	CASSPSGTMNEKLFF
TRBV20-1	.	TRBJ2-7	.	TGCAGTGCTAGAGATCCGGGGGAGCAGTACTTC	CSARDPGEQYF
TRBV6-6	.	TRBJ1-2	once	TGTGCCAGCAGCCTCGGGGGCGCAGGTGGCTACACCTTC	CASSLGGAGGYTF
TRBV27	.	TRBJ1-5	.	TGTGCCAGCAGTTTCAGGGCGAGTCAGCCCCAGCATTTT	CASSFRASQPQHF
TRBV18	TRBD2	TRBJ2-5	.	TGTGCCAGCTCACCACAGAGGTGGGAGGGGAGTCAAGAGACCCAGTACTTC	CASSPQRWEGSQETQYF
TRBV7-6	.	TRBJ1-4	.	TGTGCCAGCAGTCGACTCGGGCTACCTAATGAAAAACTGTTTTTT	CASSRLGLPNEKLFF
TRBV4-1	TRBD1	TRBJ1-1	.	TGCGCCAGCAGCCAAGGGACAGGGACTGAAGCTTTCTTT	CASSQGTGTEAFF
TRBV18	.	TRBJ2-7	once	TGTGCCAGCTCACCCGGGACCTCCGCAACTCGCGAGCAGTACTTC	CASSPGTSATREQYF
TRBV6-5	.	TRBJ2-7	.	TGTGCCAGCAGTCCTCAGGGGAGCGCCTACGAGCAGTACTTC	CASSPQGSAYEQYF
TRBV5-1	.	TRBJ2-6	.	TGCGCCAGCAGCGCGCCGGGACTGGGGGCCAACGTCCTGACTTTC	CASSAPGLGANVLTF
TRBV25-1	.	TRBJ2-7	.	TGTGCCAGCAGTGGCCAGAACTACGAGCAGTACTTC	CASSGQNYEQYF
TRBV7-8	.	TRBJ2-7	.	TGTGCCAGCAGCTTCCTCGAGGGAGAGGTAACCTACGAGCAGTACTTC	CASSFLEGEVTYEQYF
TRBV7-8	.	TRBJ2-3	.	TGTGCCAGCAGCTACCGGCGGGACGGGGTAACAGATACGCAGTATTTT	CASSYRRDGVTDTQYF
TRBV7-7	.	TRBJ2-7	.	TGTGCCAGCAGCCCCTCTGGCAACTGGGGCGAGCAGTACTTC	CASSPSGNWGEQYF
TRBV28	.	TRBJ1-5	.	TGTGCCAGCAGTTCTGGGGGCCGAGGCAATCAGCCCCAGCATTTT	CASSSGGRGNQPQHF
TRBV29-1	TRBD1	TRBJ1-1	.	TGCAGCGTTGTGGAGTCAGGGGGCACTGAAGCTTTCTTT	CSVVESGGTEAFF
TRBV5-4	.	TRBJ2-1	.	TGTGCCAGCGGAAGCCCGGACGGGAACAATGAGCAGTTCTTC	CASGSPDGNNEQFF
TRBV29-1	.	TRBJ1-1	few	TGCAGCGTTGACGGACAAGCTTTCTTT	CSVDGQAFF
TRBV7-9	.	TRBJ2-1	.	TGTGCCAGCAGCTTAGGAACCGGGACGTTTGACAATGAGCAGTTCTTC	CASSLGTGTFDNEQFF
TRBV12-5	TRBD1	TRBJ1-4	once	TGTGCTAGTGGCCGAGGGGGCGTGGGTAATGAAAAACTGTTTTTT	CASGRGGVGNEKLFF
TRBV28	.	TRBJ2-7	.	TGTGCCAGCACCACAAATAGGGCTTTCCCCTACGAGCAGTACTTC	CASTTNRAFPYEQYF
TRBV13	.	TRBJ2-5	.	TGTGCCAGCAGCTTAGGCCCAAGTAGGGCCCAGTACTTC	CASSLGPSRAQYF
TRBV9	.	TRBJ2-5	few	TGTGCCAGCAGCGCTGGGGCTGGGTTTCAAGAGACCCAGTACTTC	CASSAGAGFQETQYF
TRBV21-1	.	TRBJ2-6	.	TGTGCCAGCAGCTCCGGGACAGGGTTAAGCTCTGGGGCCAACGTCCTGACTTTC	CASSSGTGLSSGANVLTF
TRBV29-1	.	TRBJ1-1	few	TGCAGCACCTACGCGGGGTTGAACACTGAAGCTTTCTTT	CSTYAGLNTEAFF
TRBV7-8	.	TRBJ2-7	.	TGTGCCAGCAGCTTGGTTGATCAATCCTACGAGCAGTACTTC	CASSLVDQSYEQYF